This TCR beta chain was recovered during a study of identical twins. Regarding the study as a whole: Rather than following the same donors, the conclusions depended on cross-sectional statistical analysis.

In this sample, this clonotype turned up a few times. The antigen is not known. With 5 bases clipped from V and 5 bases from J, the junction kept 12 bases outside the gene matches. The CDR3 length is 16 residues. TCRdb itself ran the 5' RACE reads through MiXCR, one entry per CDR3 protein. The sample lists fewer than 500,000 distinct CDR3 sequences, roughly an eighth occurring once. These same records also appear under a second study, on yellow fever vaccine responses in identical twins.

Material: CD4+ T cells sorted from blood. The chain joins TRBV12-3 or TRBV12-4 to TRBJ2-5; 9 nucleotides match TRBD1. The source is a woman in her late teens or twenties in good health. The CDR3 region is CASSEETLTGGETQYF. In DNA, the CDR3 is TGTGCCAGCAGTGAAGAAACCCTGACAGGGGGGGAGACCCAGTACTTC.